This T cell receptor (beta chain) is drawn from a study of control samples from healthy donors and cancer patients. The table came from immunoSEQ multiplex PCR; TCRdb's copy has only in-frame clones and leaves some out. The repertoire holds roughly 150,000 clones, with roughly nine tenths as singletons. In germline, CDR1 is KGHSH, CDR2 LQKENI. The length of the CDR3 is 14 residues. V was trimmed by 3 bases and J by 2 bases, leaving 11 bases between them. Sample: blood. The receptor was derived from a man aged 25 to 45 in good health. V is TRBV18 and J is TRBJ2-7, with unresolved D. The CDR3 bases are TGTGCCAGCTCACCGTCCAGGCCTGCCTACGAGCAGTACTTC. This codes for CASSPSRPAYEQYF.